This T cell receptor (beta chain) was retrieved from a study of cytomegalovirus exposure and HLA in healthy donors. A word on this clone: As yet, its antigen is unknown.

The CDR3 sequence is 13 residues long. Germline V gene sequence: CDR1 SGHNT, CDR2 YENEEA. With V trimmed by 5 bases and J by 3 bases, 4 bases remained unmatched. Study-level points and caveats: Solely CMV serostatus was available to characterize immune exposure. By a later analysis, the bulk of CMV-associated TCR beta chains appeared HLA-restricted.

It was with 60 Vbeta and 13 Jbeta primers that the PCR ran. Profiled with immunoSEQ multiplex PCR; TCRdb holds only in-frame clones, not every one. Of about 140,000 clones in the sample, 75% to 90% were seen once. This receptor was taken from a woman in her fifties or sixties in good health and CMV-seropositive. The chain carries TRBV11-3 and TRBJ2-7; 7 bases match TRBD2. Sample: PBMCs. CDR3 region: CASSRRGDYEQYF. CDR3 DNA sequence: TGTGCCAGCAGCCGCCGGGGGGACTACGAGCAGTACTTC.